This TCR beta chain was observed in a study of cytomegalovirus exposure and HLA in healthy donors. Researchers ran the PCR with 60 Vbeta and 13 Jbeta primers. Clones were sequenced by immunoSEQ multiplex PCR, and TCRdb holds only the in-frame ones, with some missing. The data contain tens of thousands of clones, 69% of them singletons. Germline assignment: CDR1 LGHNA and CDR2 YSLEER. Trimming pared 3 bases from V and 9 bases from J, leaving 17 bases between. This CDR3 comprises 14 residues. The sequencing input was PBMCs. This TCR was sampled from a man aged 50-60 years in good health and CMV-seronegative. The gene calls are TRBV4-3 and TRBJ1-1, with D possibly matching TRBD1 (6 bases). The CDR3: CASSQGGAWTKAFF. The CDR3 DNA is TGCGCCAGCAGCCAGGGGGGGGCGTGGACCAAAGCTTTCTTT.